The 30 T cell receptor beta chains in this list originate from one sample, sequenced in a study of blood T cell repertoires in COVID-19 (TCRdb year 2020). The receptor library was made with the immunoSEQ multiplex PCR assay. As stored in TCRdb, this immuneACCESS dataset retains in-frame rearrangements with V and J assigned. A fraction of the clones does not appear; measured against another copy, unresolved V genes explain less than half of the discrepancy, and the remainder lacks a known reason. Within this sample are hundreds of thousands of clones, with 75% to 90% of them counted one time only. Of the sample, 1.1% falls within the top ten clones. The material sequenced was PBMCs or T cells enriched from blood (not recorded which). Receptors originate from a man aged 30-40 years who had recovered from COVID-19.

The chain couples TRBV6-5 to TRBJ1-1, with a weak D call TRBD1 (6 bases). The ends were cut back, 8 bases at V and 0 bases at J, with 13 bases in the middle. CDR1 and CDR2 (germline): MNHEY, SVGAGI. The CDR3 contains 14 residues. The CDR3 loop is CASHSGVMNTEAFF. As DNA, the CDR3 is TGTGCCAGCCACTCAGGGGTCATGAACACTGAAGCTTTCTTT.

The rearrangement joins TRBV27 to TRBJ2-1; 12 bases are shared with TRBD1. This CDR3 has 15 amino acids. Germline V gene sequence: CDR1 MNHEY, CDR2 SMNVEV (reference sequence). J lost 9 bases, V lost 6 bases, and 9 bases had no gene match. CDR3 nucleotides: TGTGCCAGCAGCCCGGGACAGGGGGCGATTGGTGAGCAGTTCTTC. Protein sequence: CASSPGQGAIGEQFF.

The rearrangement joins TRBV27 to TRBJ2-1, with TRBD2 identical over 8 bases. Germline V gene data show CDR1 as MNHEY and CDR2 as SMNVEV (reference sequence). The CDR3 spans 13 residues. The V and J ends lost 10 bases and 15 bases, in that order; junction bases with no gene match: 17. CDR3 protein: CANPLGGLGMAFF. CDR3 DNA sequence: TGTGCCAACCCCCTGGGGGGACTAGGAATGGCGTTCTTC.

V and J are TRBV30 and TRBJ2-3; weak D call: TRBD1 (6 bases). Deletions cut 3 bases from V and 3 bases from J, with 16 bases between. Looked up from germline, CDR1 is GTSNPN and CDR2 is SVGIG (reference sequence). The CDR3 has 15 residues. Written as DNA, the CDR3 is TGTGCCTGGAGCGAGGGGGTAAAGGGGACAGATACGCAGTATTTT. As protein: CAWSEGVKGTDTQYF.

This clone came up a few times. CDR3 bases: TGTGCCAGCAGCTCGGACAGCGGCTGGATGGGAACTGAAGCTTTCTTT. Encoded protein: CASSSDSGWMGTEAFF. The chain couples TRBV7-6 to TRBJ1-1; a weak D match, TRBD1 (6 bases). The germline CDR1 and CDR2 sequences are SGHVS and FNYEAQ. V was shortened by 4 bases and J by 5 bases, with 20 bases between the two germline ends. This CDR3 is built from 16 residues. Using reference TRBV7-6 and TRBJ1-1 for the parts outside the CDR3, the full variable domain is GAGVSQSPRYKVTKRGQDVALRCDPISGHVSLYWYRQALGQGPEFLTYFNYEAQQDKSGLPNDRFSAERPEGSISTLTIQRTEQRDSAMYRCASSSDSGWMGTEAFFGQGTRLTVV.

The chain links TRBV29-1 to TRBJ2-1, with D tentatively TRBD1 (6 bases). Germline V gene data show CDR1 as SQVTM and CDR2 as ANQGSEA. The CDR3 runs to 10 residues. The V gene lost 3 bases and the J gene lost 10 bases, with 7 bases spanning the gap. The CDR3 protein is CSVDQGEQFF. CDR3 coding DNA: TGCAGCGTTGACCAGGGGGAGCAGTTCTTC.

This clone was observed once. This chain links TRBV18 with TRBJ1-3, with D tentatively TRBD1 (5 bases). V was clipped by 6 bases and J by 3 bases, with 12 bases between them. Germline CDR1 reads KGHSH; CDR2 reads LQKENI. CDR3 length equals 14 residues. This CDR3 is CASSPDRSGNTIYF. CDR3 in DNA: TGTGCCAGCTCGCCCGACAGAAGTGGAAACACCATATATTTT.

The chain combines TRBV16 with TRBJ2-1, with 7 bases lining up with TRBD1. J gave up 3 bases and V 0 bases, and 8 bases lay outside the gene matches. The CDR3 is 17 residues long. The germline gives CDR1 KGHSY, CDR2 FQNENV. The CDR3 DNA reads TGTGCCAGCAGCCAATCCCTCTCGACAGGGCACTACAATGAGCAGTTCTTC. This sequence encodes CASSQSLSTGHYNEQFF.

This chain joins TRBV6-5 and TRBJ2-7; 10 nucleotides line up with TRBD1. The V gene end was trimmed by 2 bases and the J gene end by 5 bases; junction bases not matched to a gene: 6. Germline CDR1 MNHEY, CDR2 SVGAGI. The CDR3 is 15 residues long. This CDR3 reads CASSYTGTGDDEQYF. In nucleotides, the CDR3 is TGTGCCAGCAGTTACACCGGGACAGGGGATGACGAGCAGTACTTC.

This sequence joins TRBV5-1 and TRBJ2-1; tentatively, D is TRBD2 (6 bases). CDR3 length: 17 amino acids. The V end was cut by 0 bases, the J end by 4 bases, with 17 bases between. CDR1 SGHRS and CDR2 YFSETQ come from the germline V gene. The DNA for the CDR3 is TGCGCCAGCAGCTTGGAAGCAGGGACTCACCTGTACAATGAGCAGTTCTTC. Amino acid sequence: CASSLEAGTHLYNEQFF.

CDR3: CASSFIRSGLAGVFPFF. The DNA for the CDR3 is TGTGCCAGCAGTTTTATCAGGTCGGGACTAGCGGGAGTCTTTCCGTTCTTC. The chain uses TRBV27 and TRBJ2-1; 14 nucleotides line up with TRBD2. Trimming at V came to 3 bases and at J to 15 bases, leaving 16 bases not matched to a gene. CDR3 size: 17 residues. The germline V gene encodes CDR1 MNHEY and CDR2 SMNVEV (reference sequence).

The chain recombines TRBV5-6 with TRBJ1-5; D gene ambiguous. The CDR3 sequence is 14 residues long. Trimming left V 2 bases short and J 5 bases short, with 11 bases between. Looked up from germline, CDR1 is SGHDT and CDR2 is YYEEEE. CDR3 residues: CASSFFLLDQPQHF. In DNA form, the CDR3 reads TGTGCCAGCAGCTTCTTTTTACTTGATCAGCCCCAGCATTTT.

The chain carries TRBV7-8 and TRBJ1-2, with no clear D. Germline V CDR1 and CDR2: SGHVS, FQNEAQ. V dropped 9 bases and J dropped 0 bases, with 5 bases sitting between them. The CDR3 length is 11 residues. The DNA of the CDR3 is TGTGCCAGTAGAACTAACTATGGCTACACCTTC. It encodes CASRTNYGYTF.

V and J are TRBV4-2 and TRBJ1-5; D may be TRBD1 (6 bases). The germline V and J ends were trimmed by 0 bases and 6 bases, with 6 bases remaining between them. There are 13 residues in the CDR3. CDR1 and CDR2 from the germline V gene are LGHNA and YNFKEQ. Here the CDR3 reads CASSQEGAQPQHF. For the CDR3, the DNA is TGTGCCAGCAGCCAAGAGGGGGCTCAGCCCCAGCATTTT.

This chain joins TRBV28 and TRBJ1-4, with D possibly TRBD1 on 6 matching bases. The germline gives CDR1 MDHEN, CDR2 SYDVKM. V was pared by 2 bases and J by 8 bases, with 12 bases between. CDR3 size: 14 residues. The CDR3 loop reads CASSLIHREEKLFF. The CDR3 DNA reads as TGTGCCAGCAGTTTAATACACAGGGAGGAAAAACTGTTTTTT.

CDR3 sequence reads: CASSTTGDAYYGYTF. The CDR3 DNA reads as TGTGCCAGCAGCACTACAGGCGACGCTTATTATGGCTACACCTTC. The chain recombines TRBV6-5 with TRBJ1-2; possible D gene TRBD1, 5 bases. Germline V gene sequence: CDR1 MNHEY, CDR2 SVGAGI. This CDR3 is 15 amino acids long. V gave up 6 bases and J gave up 5 bases, with 19 bases separating them.

The rearrangement links TRBV18 to TRBJ2-7, with 11 bases matching TRBD2. Trimming cost V 8 bases and J 1 base; bases outside gene matches: 7. The CDR3 consists of 15 residues. Looked up from germline, CDR1 is KGHSH and CDR2 is LQKENI. The DNA of the CDR3 is TGTGCCAGCACGACCGGGACTAGCGGATCCTACGAGCAGTACTTC. It yields the protein CASTTGTSGSYEQYF.

As regards this clone: The germline gene is not matched at one end of the junction; a read error may be the cause. The chain uses TRBV25-1 and TRBJ1-1; 7 bases line up with TRBD1. Germline lookup yields CDR1 MGHDK and CDR2 SYGVNS. The CDR3 runs 11 residues. CDR3 protein: CASSDSVGTVF. The CDR3 bases are TGTGCCAGCAGTGACTCCGTCGGGACAGTGTTT.

The rearrangement joins TRBV7-2 to TRBJ2-5; a possible D gene is TRBD2 (6 bases). Germline V gene data show CDR1 as SGHTA and CDR2 as FQGNSA. This CDR3 is built from 15 residues. V was shortened by 6 bases and J by 2 bases, with 16 bases between the two germline ends. The CDR3 region has the DNA TGTGCCAGCAGGAGTAGCGGAGGAATGCAAGAGACCCAGTACTTC. This sequence encodes CASRSSGGMQETQYF.

The chain recombines TRBV2 with TRBJ2-3; a weak D match, TRBD2 (5 bases). The germline V gene encodes CDR1 SNHLY and CDR2 FYNNEI. Trimming took off 11 bases at V and 4 bases at J, with 16 bases between the two ends. The CDR3 consists of 13 residues. CDR3 bases: TGTGCCGCCCGTCGGGATGGGGCAGATACGCAGTATTTT. Translated: CAARRDGADTQYF.

The rearrangement links TRBV29-1 to TRBJ2-5; maybe TRBD2 (6 bases). CDR1 SQVTM and CDR2 ANQGSEA come from the germline V gene. The CDR3 loop spans 11 amino acids. Deletions cut 7 bases from V and 4 bases from J, with 10 bases between. The CDR3 bases are TGCAGCGGACGGGAGAGAGAGACCCAGTACTTC. It specifies CSGRERETQYF.

The chain recombines TRBV28 with TRBJ2-5; 14 bases are a match to TRBD2. The CDR3 has 15 amino acids. J lost 4 bases, V lost 5 bases, and 3 bases had no gene match. The V gene's germline CDR1 is MDHEN and CDR2 SYDVKM. This chain's CDR3 is CASSPGTSGRETQYF. CDR3 coding DNA: TGTGCCAGCAGTCCAGGGACTAGCGGGAGAGAGACCCAGTACTTC.

The chain is built from TRBV5-1 and TRBJ1-4; TRBD1 matches at 10 bases. Germline V CDR1 and CDR2: SGHRS, YFSETQ. Trimming cost V 4 bases and J 5 bases; bases outside gene matches: 5. This CDR3 is 15 amino acids long. The CDR3 protein is CASSGTGDRNEKLFF. Here the CDR3 DNA reads TGCGCCAGCAGCGGGACAGGGGACCGGAATGAAAAACTGTTTTTT.

The gene calls are TRBV9 and TRBJ2-7; a possible D gene is TRBD2 (6 bases). Germline V gene data show CDR1 as SGDLS and CDR2 as YYNGEE. The CDR3 has 15 residues. V lost 0 bases, J lost 3 bases, and 13 bases lay in between. CDR3 in DNA: TGTGCCAGCAGCGTAGCGAGCGGGCAGAACTACGAGCAGTACTTC. It codes for CASSVASGQNYEQYF. The entire variable domain, with the rest obtained from reference TRBV9 and TRBJ2-7, is as follows: DSGVTQTPKHLITATGQRVTLRCSPRSGDLSVYWYQQSLDQGLQFLIQYYNGEERAKGNILERFSAQQFPDLHSELNLSSLELGDSALYFCASSVASGQNYEQYFGPGTRLTVT.

The chain couples TRBV14 to TRBJ1-5, with TRBD1 matching over 9 bases. Losses at the gene ends were 3 bases for V and 4 bases for J; bases not matched to a gene: 4. This CDR3 has 15 amino acids. Germline V lookup: CDR1 SGHDN, CDR2 FVKESK. CDR3 region: CASSQGQGWNQPQHF. CDR3 sequence (DNA): TGTGCCAGCAGCCAGGGACAGGGTTGGAATCAGCCCCAGCATTTT.

CDR3 DNA: TGTGCCAGCGGGGAGAGCACTGAAGCTTTCTTT. Translation gives CASGESTEAFF. This rearrangement joins TRBV6-5 to TRBJ1-1; D remains ambiguous. The CDR3 has 11 residues. Germline V gives CDR1 MNHEY, CDR2 SVGAGI. V lost 8 bases and J lost 4, with 8 bases in between.

The chain has TRBV28 and TRBJ2-5; TRBD2 agrees at 7 bases. J lost 5 bases, V lost 5 bases, and 11 bases had no gene match. This CDR3 spans 15 amino acids. Germline V gene data show CDR1 as MDHEN and CDR2 as SYDVKM. The chain's CDR3 is CASSTGGRPGETQYF. In DNA form, the CDR3 reads TGTGCCAGCAGTACGGGAGGCCGCCCCGGGGAGACCCAGTACTTC.

The V call is TRBV11-2, the J call TRBJ2-1; possible D gene TRBD1, 6 bases. This CDR3 spans 15 amino acids. Per germline, CDR1 SGHAT and CDR2 FQNNGV. V was cut by 7 bases and J by 3 bases, with 16 bases left in between. The CDR3 sequence is CASTARAGDYNEQFF. The CDR3 bases are TGTGCCAGCACCGCGAGGGCAGGGGACTACAATGAGCAGTTCTTC.

This clone was observed once. This chain links TRBV10-3 with TRBJ2-2, with 7 nucleotides matching TRBD1. The germline V gene encodes CDR1 ENHRY and CDR2 SYGVKD. There are 15 residues in the CDR3. The trim removed 3 bases at V and 7 bases at J, leaving 8 bases unmatched. The CDR3: CAISDPGQTFGELFF. In DNA form, the CDR3 reads TGTGCCATCAGTGATCCGGGACAGACGTTCGGGGAGCTGTTTTTT.

The rearrangement joins TRBV21-1 to TRBJ2-7; no DNA check was done on the table's D call, TRBD2. TRBV21-1 is tagged as a pseudogene. This CDR3 region has 15 residues. CDR3 region: CASSLRDRGSWEQYF. The CDR3 bases are TGTGCCAGCAGCCTTAGAGATCGGGGGTCGTGGGAGCAGTACTTC.